A selection of T cell receptor beta chains follows, all from one sample in a study of blood T cell repertoires in COVID-19. Only in-frame clones appear in the TCRdb table, and some are missing; sequencing was by immunoSEQ multiplex PCR. This table has 150,000 to 170,000 clones, just under 85% appearing once. Sequencing used peripheral blood. The receptors were gathered from a woman aged 55 to 70 with acute or convalescent COVID-19. Each CDR3 is given with its conserved first and last residue. Each record gives: J gene, V gene, clone size, D gene, CDR3 DNA, CDR3 protein. A D gene is named only where the DNA matches it firmly. Clone size appears in some rows only: once, few, many, or a class for an expanded clone.

TRBJ2-3 TRBV7-8 . TRBD2 TGTGCCAGCAGCCCTAGGGGCGGGGGGCCTACAGATACGCAGTATTTT CASSPRGGGPTDTQYF
TRBJ2-7 TRBV7-9 . . TGTGCCAGCAGCTTTAGCCAGTACGAGCAGTACTTC CASSFSQYEQYF
TRBJ2-1 TRBV18 . TRBD2 TGTGCCAGCTCACTCTATGTCGATCCCCGGGGGGGCGGTGAGCAGTTCTTC CASSLYVDPRGGGEQFF
TRBJ1-2 TRBV7-9 . TRBD1 TGTGCCAGCAGCTCCCCGGGACAGGGGAAGGGCTACACCTTC CASSSPGQGKGYTF
TRBJ2-2 TRBV5-1 . . TGCGCCAGCTTGATAGCGGCGAACACCGGGGAGCTGTTTTTT CASLIAANTGELFF
TRBJ1-1 TRBV7-9 . . TGTGCCAGCAGCTCCCACCGCGTCCATGAAGCTTTCTTT CASSSHRVHEAFF
TRBJ2-7 TRBV2 many . TGTGCCAGCACTCAAGTCGACAGGCCTTCCCCGCCGGCCCCCTACGAGCAGTACTTC CASTQVDRPSPPAPYEQYF
TRBJ2-1 TRBV29-1 . . TGCAGCGTTGAAGGGACCCCCTTTCGGGGGTCCCCCTACAATGAGCAGTTCTTC CSVEGTPFRGSPYNEQFF
TRBJ2-7 TRBV11-2 few TRBD2 TGTGCCAGCAGCTCGACGGGGGGGTCCTACGAGCAGTACTTC CASSSTGGSYEQYF
TRBJ2-5 TRBV6-6 . . TGTGCCAGCAGTTACTCGAGACCAGAGGAAGAGACCCAGTACTTC CASSYSRPEEETQYF
TRBJ1-5 TRBV2 . TRBD1 TGTGCCAGCACAGGACAGGGGAATCAGCCCCAGCATTTT CASTGQGNQPQHF
TRBJ1-1 TRBV6-2/TRBV6-3 . . TGTGCCAGCAGTGATTGGGCAAGCATGAACACTGAAGCTTTCTTT CASSDWASMNTEAFF
TRBJ1-6 TRBV15 . . TGTGCCACCAGCAGAGACAGGGTGGAAGGGTATAATTCACCCCTCCACTTT CATSRDRVEGYNSPLHF
TRBJ1-1 TRBV6-5 . . TGTGCCAGCAGAAAAGGGGTGAACACTGAAGCTTTCTTT CASRKGVNTEAFF
TRBJ2-3 TRBV19 few . TGTGCCAGTAACGCAGGGGTCCACACAGATACGCAGTATTTT CASNAGVHTDTQYF
TRBJ1-1 TRBV4-2 few TRBD1 TGTGCCAGCAGCCAAGAAGGGGTTGGGGACAGCGCGAGTGAAGCTTTCTTT CASSQEGVGDSASEAFF
TRBJ1-3 TRBV15 . . TGTGCCACCAGAAGACAGTACTCTGGAAACACCATATATTTT CATRRQYSGNTIYF
TRBJ1-3 TRBV9 once . TGTGCCAGCAGCGCTATGATCCAACCCCGAAACACCATATATTTT CASSAMIQPRNTIYF
TRBJ2-1 TRBV19 . TRBD2 TGTGCCAGTAGTATAATCCCCAGCGGGGGAGATGAGCAGTTCTTC CASSIIPSGGDEQFF
TRBJ1-1 TRBV12-3/TRBV12-4 . . TGTGCCAGCACCTTCGGTCCTGAAGCTTTCTTT CASTFGPEAFF
TRBJ1-1 TRBV25-1 . TRBD1 TGTGCCAGCAGGGACAGGGATCGAGCTTTCTTT CASRDRDRAFF
TRBJ2-7 TRBV10-3 few TRBD2 TGTGCCATCAGGGCTAGCGGGGGGACCTACGAGCAGTACTTC CAIRASGGTYEQYF
TRBJ1-5 TRBV28 . TRBD1 TGTGCCAGCAGTTCTCCCAGGGGGCCGGTTCAGCCCCAGCATTTT CASSSPRGPVQPQHF
TRBJ1-6 TRBV9 . . TGTGCCAGCAGCGTAGAACAGCAGGGGACACCCCTCCACTTT CASSVEQQGTPLHF
TRBJ1-2 TRBV10-3 . . TGTGCCACCCGGGAGAGTTATGGCTACACCTTC CATRESYGYTF
TRBJ1-2 TRBV19 . . TGTGCCAGTAGTATCCTGGACAGCCGCAACTATGGCTACACCTTC CASSILDSRNYGYTF
TRBJ2-2 TRBV5-1 . . TGCGCCAGCAGCTTGGTGGGGGGACCGAACACCGGGGAGCTGTTTTTT CASSLVGGPNTGELFF
TRBJ2-3 TRBV2 . . TGTGCCAGCACCTCCCGGGTACGGACAGATACGCAGTATTTT CASTSRVRTDTQYF
TRBJ2-7 TRBV27 . TRBD2 TGTGCCAGCAGTCCTCGGACTAGCGGACCCTACGAGCAGTACTTC CASSPRTSGPYEQYF
TRBJ2-3 TRBV29-1 once . TGCAGCGTTGAAGAACGAAAGAGGACAGATACGCAGTATTTT CSVEERKRTDTQYF
TRBJ1-6 TRBV9 . . TGTGCCAGCAGCCCGGGCATATCACCTGGGGCTAATTCACCCCTCCACTTT CASSPGISPGANSPLHF
TRBJ2-3 TRBV2 . TRBD2 TGTGCCAGCGGGCGGGGGGGCCCAGATACGCAGTATTTT CASGRGGPDTQYF
TRBJ2-5 TRBV23-1 . . TGCGCCAGCAGTCAATCTTTTAATGACCAAGAGACCCAGTACTTC CASSQSFNDQETQYF
TRBJ2-5 TRBV25-1 . . TGTGCCAGCTCCCCCGTGGAGACCTCAGAGACCCAGTACTTC CASSPVETSETQYF
TRBJ1-2 TRBV5-1 . TRBD1 TGCGCCAGCCGGACCGGGACAGGGGGCGCGTATGGCTACACCTTC CASRTGTGGAYGYTF
TRBJ2-1 TRBV13 . TRBD1 TGTGCCAGCAGCTTTTGGGGACAGGGACTCAATGAGCAGTTCTTC CASSFWGQGLNEQFF
TRBJ2-4 TRBV6-1 . . TGTGCCAGCAGTGAAGCCCAGGGAACCAAAAACATTCAGTACTTC CASSEAQGTKNIQYF
TRBJ1-1 TRBV2 few . TGTGCCAGCAGTGAAAGCCAGGGGAACACTGAAGCTTTCTTT CASSESQGNTEAFF
TRBJ1-5 TRBV27 . . TGTGCCAGCAGTTTATGGGCCCCTCATGGTACCTATAGCAATCAGCCCCAGCATTTT CASSLWAPHGTYSNQPQHF
TRBJ1-3 TRBV29-1 . TRBD1 TGCAGCGTGACGACAGGGGGCTACTCTGGAAACACCATATATTTT CSVTTGGYSGNTIYF
TRBJ2-5 TRBV27 . . TGTGCCAGCAGTTTGAGCGGGCAGCAAGAGACCCAGTACTTC CASSLSGQQETQYF
TRBJ1-2 TRBV9 . TRBD1 TGTGCCAGCAGTACAGCCGGGACAGGGGAAGGGGATGGCTACACCTTC CASSTAGTGEGDGYTF
TRBJ2-6 TRBV28 once . . CASSFRGRRTFGANVLTF
TRBJ1-1 TRBV7-8 . TRBD1 TGTGCCAGCAGCTTAGCCCTGACAGGGCGAAACACTGAAGCTTTCTTT CASSLALTGRNTEAFF
TRBJ2-5 TRBV5-1 . . TGCGCCAGCAGCTTGTCAGGTGCAGGGGCTTTCCAAGAGACCCAGTACTTC CASSLSGAGAFQETQYF
TRBJ1-6 TRBV14 few TRBD1 TGTGCCAGCAGCCAAAGGGTACAGGGGAATTCACCCCTCCACTTT CASSQRVQGNSPLHF
TRBJ1-6 TRBV18 . . TGTGCCAGCTCCAGAGGGGGGGGCAATTCACCCCTCCACTTT CASSRGGGNSPLHF
TRBJ1-6 TRBV19 . . TGTGCCAGTAGCTACAGGGCCTATAATTCACCCCTCCACTTT CASSYRAYNSPLHF
TRBJ2-1 TRBV3-1/TRBV3-2 once TRBD2 TGTGCCAGCAGCCAAGAAAGTAGGGCGGGGGGTTCCTACAATGAGCAGTTCTTC CASSQESRAGGSYNEQFF
TRBJ1-6 TRBV19 . . TGTGCCGGCGGGACGGGGAATTCACCCCTCCACTTT CAGGTGNSPLHF
TRBJ2-2 TRBV7-9 . . TGTGCCAGCAGCCCAAAATATCTACCCGGGGAGCTGTTTTTT CASSPKYLPGELFF
TRBJ1-1 TRBV7-2 . . TGTGCCAGCAGCTCTCAGGGGAGACTCACTGAAGCTTTCTTT CASSSQGRLTEAFF
TRBJ1-1 TRBV5-1 once TRBD1 TGCGCCAGCAGCCTCCTAAACCTAGGGGGCGCTGAAGCTTTCTTT CASSLLNLGGAEAFF
TRBJ2-3 TRBV12-5 once . TGTGCTAGTGGTAGACCCCTCAGGGTGGCTAGCACAGATACGCAGTATTTT CASGRPLRVASTDTQYF
TRBJ2-1 TRBV13 once . TGTGCCAGCAGCTTGACATCTTACAATGAGCAGTTCTTC CASSLTSYNEQFF
TRBJ1-6 TRBV3-1/TRBV3-2 . . TGTGCCAGCAGCCAGACTGCCTATAATTCACCCCTCCACTTT CASSQTAYNSPLHF